Reported below is one TCR beta chain. Its antigen remains unidentified. Germline CDR1 and CDR2: SQVTM and ANQGSEA. This CDR3 region has 12 residues. The sample comes from a study of blood T cells in healthy people across ages. Using a J-beta primer mix together with a sample-barcoded 5' primer, a second PCR was run for about 7 to 12 cycles. MiXCR was run by TCRdb on the 5' RACE reads, yielding one entry per CDR3 protein. The table records about 800,000 distinct CDR3 sequences, 20% to 30% of them present only once. Whole-study findings and limits: A greater number of naive CD4+ cells and higher diversity distinguished long-lived donors from aged donors. It was held that diversity estimates obtained from one million T cells represented underestimates. Donor CMV status, an unknown factor, possibly confounded changes in expanded clonotypes.

Separately, the same data were catalogued under a study of T cells of mothers and their children. According to that study: Relative to unrelated pairs, biologically related mother-child dyads exhibited marginally greater, non-significant overlap.

The gene calls are TRBV29-1 and TRBJ2-5; a weak D match, TRBD1 (5 bases). The J call is in doubt because the DNA end fits TRBJ2-7 better. The receptor was isolated from a boy aged 5-17 years in good health. Material for sequencing was blood. The CDR3 nucleotides read TGCAGCGCCTCAGGGTACTCCTACGAGCAGTACTTC. It translates to CSASGYSYEQYF.